One TCR beta chain is described in this entry. This CDR3 comprises 12 residues. The germline CDR1 and CDR2 sequences are LNHNV and YYDKDF (reference sequence). V dropped 3 bases and J dropped 10 bases, with 12 bases sitting between them. The source of the sample is a study of blood T cell repertoires in COVID-19. In the original processing: Counts of nucleated cells, estimated from reference gene primer amplification, were obtained. This table comes from immunoSEQ multiplex PCR, and its TCRdb copy is limited to in-frame clones, with some not included. Clone size and the V and J calls come from that table; the DNA yielded D and trimming. The sample consists of about 230,000 clones, just under 90% of them appearing once. The participants were between about 18 and 90 years old and came from some 25 US areas.

The receptor was isolated from a woman aged 30 to 39 with acute COVID-19. This chain uses TRBV15 with TRBJ2-5; the D gene is possibly TRBD2 (5 bases). The sequenced sample consisted of PBMCs or T cells enriched from blood (not recorded which). The CDR3 loop reads CATSSLGLDQYF. The CDR3 bases are TGTGCCACCAGCAGCCTAGGACTCGACCAGTACTTC.